This T cell receptor beta chain appears in the sequencing data of a study of shared clonotypes between healthy human individuals. V gave up 1 base and J gave up 5 bases; unmatched junction bases: 4. The CDR3 is 16 residues long. The V gene's germline CDR1 is SGHNT and CDR2 YENEEA. Clones were sequenced by immunoSEQ multiplex PCR, and TCRdb holds only the in-frame ones, with some missing. The sample shows roughly 2 million clones, 95% of them seen only once. This TCR was recovered from a man aged 18 to 30 in good health. Sequences were obtained from naive CD4+ T cells sorted from blood. Subset specified: CD45RA+ positively selected. The chain uses TRBV11-3 and TRBJ2-3, with TRBD2 identical over 12 bases. CDR3 in amino acids: CASSLGTSGTRDTQYF. DNA of the CDR3: TGTGCCAGCAGCTTAGGGACTAGCGGGACGAGAGATACGCAGTATTTT.